The present TCR beta chain was sequenced within a study of OX40 agonist ivuxolimab in advanced cancers. Study-wide context: Patients were treated with ivuxolimab, an agonistic anti-OX40 (CD134) antibody. The dose-escalation cohort was around 83% male, with a mean age of 60 years, ranging roughly 23 to 79. A partial response was reached by three patients: one with hepatocellular carcinoma and two with cutaneous melanoma. Study results and limitations: In the 0.1 to 3.0 mg/kg range, CD4+ and CD8+ blood T cells had expanded clonally by week 6.

Method: immunoSEQ multiplex PCR; TCRdb's copy keeps in-frame clones and lacks some. The sample lists about 80,000 clones; about 93% were seen once. On this clone itself: Its antigen is currently unknown.

The CDR3 totals 15 residues. V lost 3 bases and J lost 7; bases outside the gene matches: 10. The V gene's germline CDR1 is SGHRS and CDR2 YFSETQ. The chain uses TRBV5-1 and TRBJ2-7; 10 bases are shared with TRBD1. This specimen consisted of CD4+ or CD8+ T cells sorted from blood, obtained in a trial of the OX40 agonist ivuxolimab. The sequence came from an adult with an advanced solid tumor such as melanoma, head and neck, liver or kidney cancer. The CDR3 region is CASSYAGTGAGEQYF. CDR3 nucleotide sequence: TGCGCCAGCAGCTACGCCGGGACAGGGGCTGGAGAGCAGTACTTC.